The 30 T cell receptor beta chains below all came from one sample that was sequenced in a study of T cell responses to AZD1222 COVID-19 vaccine. Profiling relied on immunoSEQ multiplex PCR, and the TCRdb table lists in-frame clones only, not all of them. This sample has 140,000 or so clones, with more than 80% found just once. Sequencing was performed on peripheral blood, taken on day 0 of AZD1222 vaccination. The source is an adult in good health.

The chain joins TRBV19 to TRBJ1-5; TRBD1 agrees at 11 bases. The germline V gene has CDR1 LNHDA and CDR2 SQIVND (reference sequence). This CDR3 region has 15 residues. Trimming took 3 bases from V and 6 from J; bases not matched to a gene: 4. The CDR3 DNA reads TGTGCCAGTAGTATCGGACAGGGGGCGAGTCAGCCCCAGCATTTT. Protein sequence: CASSIGQGASQPQHF. Full variable domain (remainder filled in from reference TRBV19 and TRBJ1-5): DGGITQSPKYLFRKEGQNVTLSCEQNLNHDAMYWYRQDPGQGLRLIYYSQIVNDFQKGDIAEGYSVSREKKESFPLTVTSAQKNPTAFYLCASSIGQGASQPQHFGDGTRLSIL.

To note about this clone: A junction boundary mismatches the germline segment, possibly from a read error. The chain uses TRBV7-7 and TRBJ2-7; TRBD2 agrees at 8 bases. This CDR3 contains 14 residues. Germline V lookup: CDR1 SSHAT, CDR2 FNYEAQ (reference sequence). The CDR3 DNA reads TGTGCTAGCAGCCCCGCTAGCGGGTCCTACGAGCAGTACTTC. Translated: CASSPASGSYEQYF. The variable domain in full, with the rest retrieved from reference TRBV7-7 and TRBJ2-7, is GAGVSQSPRYKVTKRGQDVTLRCDPISSHATLYWYQQALGQGPEFLTYFNYEAQPDKSGLPSDRFSAERPEGSISTLTIQRTEQRDSAMYRCASSPASGSYEQYFGPGTRLTVT.

The chain is built from TRBV15 and TRBJ2-4; the D gene is possibly TRBD2 (6 bases). Trimming stripped 0 bases from V and 8 bases from J, with 17 bases between. From germline, CDR1 is LNHNV and CDR2 YYDKDF (reference sequence). The CDR3 contains 16 residues. The CDR3 spells CATSRDLPGTSDIQYF. The CDR3 nucleotides are TGTGCCACCAGCAGAGATCTTCCCGGGACTTCGGACATTCAGTACTTC.

J is TRBJ1-1 and V is TRBV15; a weak D match, TRBD1 (5 bases). Germline CDR1 reads LNHNV; CDR2 reads YYDKDF (reference sequence). The CDR3 length is 13 residues. Trimming removed 0 bases at V and 10 bases at J, with 12 bases between. DNA for the CDR3: TGTGCCACCAGCAGAGATGGGGGGGAGGGAGCTTTCTTT. It is translated as CATSRDGGEGAFF.

V and J are TRBV11-3 and TRBJ2-2, with a weak D call TRBD1 (6 bases). Germline lookup yields CDR1 SGHNT and CDR2 YENEEA. V was shortened by 2 bases and J by 4 bases, with 11 bases between the two germline ends. The CDR3 runs 15 residues. Written as DNA, the CDR3 is TGTGCCAGCAGCTTATCACAGGGTTCCACCGGGGAGCTGTTTTTT. Translated: CASSLSQGSTGELFF. The full variable domain, its missing parts supplied by reference TRBV11-3 and TRBJ2-2, is EAGVVQSPRYKIIEKKQPVAFWCNPISGHNTLYWYLQNLGQGPELLIRYENEEAVDDSQLPKDRFSAERLKGVDSTLKIQPAELGDSAVYLCASSLSQGSTGELFFGEGSRLTVL.

V is TRBV5-5 and J is TRBJ1-2; 7 bases fit TRBD1. This CDR3 is built from 13 residues. The V gene end was trimmed by 5 bases and the J gene end by 3 bases; junction bases not matched to a gene: 4. Germline V gene data show CDR1 as SGHKS and CDR2 as YYEKEE (reference sequence). The CDR3 sequence is CASSVTGDYGYTF. The CDR3 DNA follows: TGTGCCAGCAGTGTCACAGGGGACTATGGCTACACCTTC. The full variable domain, its missing parts supplied by reference TRBV5-5 and TRBJ1-2, is DAGVTQSPTHLIKTRGQQVTLRCSPISGHKSVSWYQQVLGQGPQFIFQYYEKEERGRGNFPDRFSARQFPNYSSELNVNALLLGDSALYLCASSVTGDYGYTFGSGTRLTVV.

The V call is TRBV6-5, the J call TRBJ1-6, with no clear D. The CDR3 is made up of 15 amino acids. Trimming removed 7 bases at V and 0 bases at J, with 10 bases between. CDR1 and CDR2 from the germline V gene are MNHEY and SVGAGI. The CDR3 nucleotides are TGTGCCAGCAACCCCGGGCCCTCCTATAATTCACCCCTCCACTTT. Protein sequence: CASNPGPSYNSPLHF.

This clone was seen just once. The chain has TRBV2 and TRBJ1-6; 7 nucleotides agree with TRBD1. This CDR3 is 13 amino acids long. V lost 5 bases and J lost 6; bases outside the gene matches: 1. CDR1 SNHLY and CDR2 FYNNEI come from the germline V gene. This CDR3 reads CASSRQGNSPLHF. CDR3 coding DNA: TGTGCCAGCAGTCGACAGGGTAATTCACCCCTCCACTTT.

This sequence joins TRBV28 and TRBJ2-4, with 10 bases matching TRBD2. The germline V gene encodes CDR1 MDHEN and CDR2 SYDVKM. The CDR3 is made up of 15 amino acids. Unmatched junction bases numbered 4, after V lost 6 bases and J lost 2 bases. The CDR3 loop reads CASRLAGGSKNIQYF. In nucleotides, the CDR3 is TGTGCCAGCAGGTTAGCGGGAGGATCCAAAAACATTCAGTACTTC.

The V gene is TRBV2, the J gene TRBJ1-6; a weak D match, TRBD1 (5 bases). This CDR3 comprises 14 residues. Germline V lookup: CDR1 SNHLY, CDR2 FYNNEI. Trimming took 2 bases from V and 10 from J, leaving 12 bases between them. The CDR3 is CASSEPSGVSPLHF. The DNA for the CDR3 is TGTGCCAGCAGTGAACCCTCGGGGGTCTCACCCCTCCACTTT.

The chain joins TRBV27 to TRBJ2-7; D uncertain. CDR3 length: 14 residues. The V gene lost 2 bases and the J gene lost 6 bases, with 14 bases spanning the gap. Germline assignment: CDR1 MNHEY and CDR2 SMNVEV (reference sequence). The CDR3 DNA follows: TGTGCCAGCAGTTTAAGTGGTTATCTTCTCGAGCAGTACTTC. Protein sequence: CASSLSGYLLEQYF.

The chain is built from TRBV19 and TRBJ1-6; D is perhaps TRBD1 (6 bases). CDR1 and CDR2 (germline): LNHDA, SQIVND (reference sequence). Between the trimmed V and J ends, which lost 5 bases and 5 bases, there was a span of 16 bases. CDR3 length: 16 amino acids. The CDR3 protein is CASSEYPGHNNSPLHF. The CDR3, as DNA: TGTGCCAGTAGTGAATATCCGGGACACAATAATTCACCCCTCCACTTT.

The rearrangement links TRBV18 to TRBJ2-7; D tentatively reads TRBD1 or TRBD2 (5 bases each). The CDR3 is made up of 15 amino acids. The V gene lost 3 bases and the J gene lost 3 bases, with 15 bases spanning the gap. Germline V gives CDR1 KGHSH, CDR2 LQKENI. In nucleotides, the CDR3 is TGTGCCAGCTCACCGTCTCCGGGACGGCACTACGAGCAGTACTTC. This sequence encodes CASSPSPGRHYEQYF. Combining the CDR3 with reference TRBV18 and TRBJ2-7 gives the whole variable domain NAGVMQNPRHLVRRRGQEARLRCSPMKGHSHVYWYRQLPEEGLKFMVYLQKENIIDESGMPKERFSAEFPKEGPSILRIQQVVRGDSAAYFCASSPSPGRHYEQYFGPGTRLTVT.

The chain is built from TRBV19 and TRBJ2-5, with D perhaps matching TRBD2 (6 bases). V lost 10 bases, J lost 4 bases, and 13 bases lay in between. This CDR3 spans 12 amino acids. Germline V gives CDR1 LNHDA, CDR2 SQIVND (reference sequence). Here the CDR3 DNA reads TGTGCCACCAGGCAAGCGGGAGAGACCCAGTACTTC. This codes for CATRQAGETQYF.

This rearrangement joins TRBV7-7 to TRBJ1-1; D gene unclear. CDR3 size: 13 residues. Trimming removed 1 base from V and 2 bases from J, with 5 bases in between. Germline values: CDR1 SSHAT, CDR2 FNYEAQ (reference sequence). In DNA form, the CDR3 reads TGTGCCAGCAGCTTAGGGACCAACACTGAAGCTTTCTTT. Translating gives CASSLGTNTEAFF.

The V and J genes are TRBV30 and TRBJ1-5; D not certain. This CDR3 is 12 amino acids long. The germline V gene has CDR1 GTSNPN and CDR2 SVGIG (reference sequence). Trimming took 1 base from V and 4 from J, leaving 5 bases between them. The CDR3 DNA is TGTGCCTGGAGTGACGGGAATCAGCCCCAGCATTTT. This codes for CAWSDGNQPQHF.

The chain uses TRBV2 and TRBJ1-2; D gene uncertain. The germline V gene encodes CDR1 SNHLY and CDR2 FYNNEI. The length of the CDR3 is 13 residues. V lost 6 bases, J lost 6 bases, and 14 bases lay in between. CDR3: CASRTLSMDGYTF. The CDR3 nucleotides read TGTGCCAGCAGGACCTTATCTATGGATGGCTACACCTTC.

The chain links TRBV27 to TRBJ1-2, with D unresolved. Trimming cost V 4 bases and J 4 bases, with 10 bases left between them. This CDR3 is 13 amino acids long. Germline V gene data show CDR1 as MNHEY and CDR2 as SMNVEV (reference sequence). DNA of the CDR3: TGTGCCAGCAGTTCTGGGGTCGGCTATGGCTACACCTTC. Protein sequence: CASSSGVGYGYTF.

V is TRBV30 and J is TRBJ2-1; 11 bases map to TRBD2. V lost 2 bases and J lost 5; bases outside the gene matches: 2. This CDR3 contains 14 residues. Germline loops: CDR1 GTSNPN, CDR2 SVGIG (reference sequence). This CDR3 is CAWSQGLADNEQFF. Written as DNA, the CDR3 is TGTGCCTGGAGTCAGGGACTAGCGGACAATGAGCAGTTCTTC.

Here the CDR3 DNA reads TGTGCCACCAGCAGAGATGCCATATACAATCAGCCCCAGCATTTT. As protein: CATSRDAIYNQPQHF. The J gene is TRBJ1-5, the V gene TRBV15, with D hard to call. Trimming removed 0 bases from V and 3 bases from J, with 9 bases in between. This CDR3 is 15 amino acids long. Germline CDR1 LNHNV, CDR2 YYDKDF (reference sequence).

The chain couples TRBV9 to TRBJ2-3; possibly TRBD2 for D (5 bases). This CDR3 contains 15 residues. The V end lost 0 bases, the J end lost 1 base, and 9 bases lay between the germline ends. Germline CDR1 and CDR2: SGDLS and YYNGEE. In DNA, the CDR3 is TGTGCCAGCAGCGTAGTTGTGGGAGGCACAGATACGCAGTATTTT. Translating it yields CASSVVVGGTDTQYF.

The chain couples TRBV27 to TRBJ2-7, with 8 nucleotides matching TRBD2. With V trimmed by 5 bases and J by 2 bases, 8 bases remained unmatched. This CDR3 region has 15 residues. Germline loops: CDR1 MNHEY, CDR2 SMNVEV (reference sequence). The CDR3 region has the DNA TGTGCCAGCAGTGGTTGGGGTAGCGGGGCCTACGAGCAGTACTTC. The encoded protein is CASSGWGSGAYEQYF.

The V and J genes are TRBV6-5 and TRBJ1-1; D perhaps matches TRBD1 (5 bases). The length of the CDR3 is 12 residues. The V end lost 7 bases, the J end lost 10 bases, and 16 bases lay between the germline ends. The V gene's germline CDR1 is MNHEY and CDR2 SVGAGI. The CDR3 sequence: CASTPAGRGAFF. CDR3 bases: TGTGCCAGCACCCCGGCAGGGAGGGGAGCTTTCTTT.

This sequence joins TRBV6-7 and TRBJ2-7; a possible D gene is TRBD1 (6 bases). TRBV6-7 is an ORF; its function is uncertain. Between the trimmed V and J ends, which lost 5 bases and 4 bases, there was a span of 6 bases. The CDR3 is 11 residues long. CDR3 nucleotides: TGTGCCAGCAGTGACAGGTACGAGCAGTACTTC. Its translation is CASSDRYEQYF.

The chain employs TRBV5-5 and TRBJ2-5, with a possible D match to TRBD1 (6 bases). Trimming removed 2 bases at V and 0 bases at J, with 14 bases between. The CDR3 consists of 16 residues. Germline V CDR1 and CDR2: SGHKS, YYEKEE (reference sequence). This CDR3 reads CASSFSTGSNQETQYF. As DNA, the CDR3 is TGTGCCAGCAGCTTCAGTACAGGGTCGAACCAAGAGACCCAGTACTTC.

A single count supports this clone. J is TRBJ1-2 and V is TRBV27; D is perhaps TRBD1 (5 bases). Germline CDR1 and CDR2: MNHEY and SMNVEV (reference sequence). The V gene lost 5 bases and the J gene lost 8 bases, with 21 bases spanning the gap. This CDR3 spans 15 amino acids. The CDR3 sequence: CASSRPGANPAGYTF. DNA of the CDR3: TGTGCCAGCAGTAGGCCCGGGGCCAATCCCGCCGGCTACACCTTC.

This clone was recorded once. The J gene is TRBJ1-4, the V gene TRBV10-3; D uncertain. The CDR3 loop spans 15 amino acids. From germline, CDR1 is ENHRY and CDR2 SYGVKD. V shed 0 bases and J shed 5 bases, with 10 bases lying between them. The CDR3: CAISESGDVNEKLFF. CDR3 sequence (DNA): TGTGCCATCAGTGAGTCTGGGGATGTAAATGAAAAACTGTTTTTT.

The rearrangement uses TRBV24-1 and TRBJ1-3, with D uncertain. Looked up from germline, CDR1 is KGHDR and CDR2 is SFDVKD. V was clipped by 4 bases and J by 0 bases, with 0 bases between them. The CDR3 sequence is 12 residues long. CDR3 loop: CATSDSGNTIYF. CDR3 coding DNA: TGTGCCACCAGTGACTCTGGAAACACCATATATTTT.

The DNA for the CDR3 is TGTGCCAGCAGCTTTACGGGGGGACTCCAAGAGACCCAGTACTTC. Encoded protein: CASSFTGGLQETQYF. The rearrangement joins TRBV7-2 to TRBJ2-5; 7 positions agree with TRBD2. Looked up from germline, CDR1 is SGHTA and CDR2 is FQGNSA. V dropped 3 bases and J dropped 1; count of bases not matched to a gene: 5. CDR3 length equals 15 residues.

The CDR3 DNA reads TGTGCCAGCAGCTCATCGGCGGCAGCGCCTAATGAAAAACTGTTTTTT. Protein: CASSSSAAAPNEKLFF. The chain is built from TRBV7-9 and TRBJ1-4; no clear D. Per germline, CDR1 SEHNR and CDR2 FQNEAQ (reference sequence). V was clipped by 4 bases and J by 3 bases, with 15 bases between them. The CDR3 is 16 amino acids.